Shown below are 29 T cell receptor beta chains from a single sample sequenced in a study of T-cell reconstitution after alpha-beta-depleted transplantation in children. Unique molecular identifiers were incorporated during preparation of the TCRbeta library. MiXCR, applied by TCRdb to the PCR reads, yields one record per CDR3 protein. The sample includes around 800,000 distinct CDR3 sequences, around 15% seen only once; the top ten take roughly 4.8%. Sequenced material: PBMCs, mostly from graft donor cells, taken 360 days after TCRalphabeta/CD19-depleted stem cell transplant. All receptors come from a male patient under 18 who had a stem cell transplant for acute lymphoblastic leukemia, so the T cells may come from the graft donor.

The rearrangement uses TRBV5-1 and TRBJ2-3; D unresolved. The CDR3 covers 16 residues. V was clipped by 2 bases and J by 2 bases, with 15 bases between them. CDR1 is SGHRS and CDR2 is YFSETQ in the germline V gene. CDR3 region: CASSFLNRQLTDTQYF. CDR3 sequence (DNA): TGCGCCAGCAGCTTCTTGAATCGGCAGCTCACAGATACGCAGTATTTT. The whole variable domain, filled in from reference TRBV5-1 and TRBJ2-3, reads KAGVTQTPRYLIKTRGQQVTLSCSPISGHRSVSWYQQTPGQGLQFLFEYFSETQRNKGNFPGRFSGRQFSNSRSEMNVSTLELGDSALYLCASSFLNRQLTDTQYFGPGTRLTVL.

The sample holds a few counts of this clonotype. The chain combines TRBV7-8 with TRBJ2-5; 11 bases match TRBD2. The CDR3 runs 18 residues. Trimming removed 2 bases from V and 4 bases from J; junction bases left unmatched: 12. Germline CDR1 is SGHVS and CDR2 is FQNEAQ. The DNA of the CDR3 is TGTGCCAGCAGCTTATCCGCTATAGCGGGAGGGGGAAGAGAGACCCAGTACTTC. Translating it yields CASSLSAIAGGGRETQYF.

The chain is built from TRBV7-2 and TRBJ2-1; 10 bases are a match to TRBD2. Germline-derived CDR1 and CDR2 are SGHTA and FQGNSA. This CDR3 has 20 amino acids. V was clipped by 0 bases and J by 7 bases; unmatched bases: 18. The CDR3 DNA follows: TGTGCCAGCAGCTTAGCATCACGGTTCCCAGCGGGAGGGCCGGGGAATGAGCAGTTCTTC. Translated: CASSLASRFPAGGPGNEQFF.

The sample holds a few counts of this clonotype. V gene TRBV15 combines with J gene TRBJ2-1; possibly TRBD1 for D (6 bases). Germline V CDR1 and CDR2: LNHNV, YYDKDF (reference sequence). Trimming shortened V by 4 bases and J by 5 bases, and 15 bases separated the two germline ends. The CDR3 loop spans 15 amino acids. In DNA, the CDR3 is TGTGCCACCAGCACCAAGGACAGTCCTCACAATGAGCAGTTCTTC. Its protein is CATSTKDSPHNEQFF.

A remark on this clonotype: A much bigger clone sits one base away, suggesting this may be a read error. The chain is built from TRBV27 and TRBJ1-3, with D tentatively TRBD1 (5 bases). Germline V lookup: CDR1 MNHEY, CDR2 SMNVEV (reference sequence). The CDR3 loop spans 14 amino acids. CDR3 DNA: TGTGTCAGCTGGACACCTAGTCTGGAAAACACCATATATTTT. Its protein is CVSWTPSLENTIYF.

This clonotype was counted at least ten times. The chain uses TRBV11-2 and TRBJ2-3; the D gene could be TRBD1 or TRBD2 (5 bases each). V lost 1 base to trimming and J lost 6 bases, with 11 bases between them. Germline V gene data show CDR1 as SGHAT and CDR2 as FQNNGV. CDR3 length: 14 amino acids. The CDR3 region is CASSLVYGADTQYF. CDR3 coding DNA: TGTGCCAGCAGCTTAGTTTACGGGGCTGATACGCAGTATTTT.

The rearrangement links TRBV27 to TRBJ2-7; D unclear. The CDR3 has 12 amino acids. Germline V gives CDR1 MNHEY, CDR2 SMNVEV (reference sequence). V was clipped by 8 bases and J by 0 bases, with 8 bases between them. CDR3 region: CASGYYSYEQYF. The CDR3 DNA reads TGTGCCAGCGGATATTACTCCTACGAGCAGTACTTC.

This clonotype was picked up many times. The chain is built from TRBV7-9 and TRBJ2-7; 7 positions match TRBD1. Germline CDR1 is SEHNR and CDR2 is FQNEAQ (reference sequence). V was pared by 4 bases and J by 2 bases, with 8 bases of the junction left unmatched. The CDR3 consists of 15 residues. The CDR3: CASSSRTGPPYEQYF. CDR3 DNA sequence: TGTGCCAGCAGCTCCCGGACAGGTCCTCCCTACGAGCAGTACTTC.

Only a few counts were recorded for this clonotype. In DNA form, the CDR3 reads TGCAGTGCAAGGACAGCAAAAGCCTCCAAAGAGACCCAGTACTTC. As protein: CSARTAKASKETQYF. V is TRBV20-1 and J is TRBJ2-5; D may be TRBD1 (6 bases). The CDR3 sequence is 15 residues long. V was trimmed by 6 bases and J by 3 bases, leaving 20 bases between them. CDR1 and CDR2 (germline): DFQATT, SNEGSKA (reference sequence).

The CDR3 DNA reads TGTGCCAGCAGCTCCCCTAGGGTGGGCCAGGGCACTGAAGCTTTCTTT. It specifies CASSSPRVGQGTEAFF. The genes are TRBV7-6 and TRBJ1-1; D may be TRBD1 (5 bases). This CDR3 contains 16 residues. In germline, CDR1 is SGHVS, CDR2 FNYEAQ. Trimming left V 4 bases short and J 4 bases short, with 19 bases between.

This chain's CDR3 is CASTSRGRAEAFF. CDR3 DNA: TGTGCCAGCACCTCGAGGGGCCGCGCTGAAGCTTTCTTT. The V gene is TRBV7-9, the J gene TRBJ1-1; D is perhaps TRBD1 (5 bases). The CDR3 length is 13 residues. Trimming removed 7 bases from V and 6 bases from J, with 15 bases in between. The V gene's germline CDR1 is SEHNR and CDR2 FQNEAQ (reference sequence).

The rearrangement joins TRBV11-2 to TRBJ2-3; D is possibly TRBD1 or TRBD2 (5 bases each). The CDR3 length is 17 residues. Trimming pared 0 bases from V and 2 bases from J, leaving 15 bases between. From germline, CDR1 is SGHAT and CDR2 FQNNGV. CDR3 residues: CASSLEGEIRPTDTQYF. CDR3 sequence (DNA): TGTGCCAGCAGCTTAGAGGGGGAGATCCGCCCCACAGATACGCAGTATTTT.

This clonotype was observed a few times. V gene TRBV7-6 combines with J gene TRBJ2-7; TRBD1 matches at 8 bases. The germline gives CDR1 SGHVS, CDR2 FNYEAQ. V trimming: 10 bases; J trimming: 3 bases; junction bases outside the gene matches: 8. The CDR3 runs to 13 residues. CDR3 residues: CANPPGQDYEQYF. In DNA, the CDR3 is TGTGCCAACCCTCCGGGACAGGACTACGAGCAGTACTTC.

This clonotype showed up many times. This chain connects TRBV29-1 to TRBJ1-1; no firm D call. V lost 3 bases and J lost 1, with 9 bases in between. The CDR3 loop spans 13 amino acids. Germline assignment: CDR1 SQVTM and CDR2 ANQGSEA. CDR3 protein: CSVEGMRNTEAFF. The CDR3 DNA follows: TGCAGCGTTGAGGGGATGAGGAACACTGAAGCTTTCTTT.

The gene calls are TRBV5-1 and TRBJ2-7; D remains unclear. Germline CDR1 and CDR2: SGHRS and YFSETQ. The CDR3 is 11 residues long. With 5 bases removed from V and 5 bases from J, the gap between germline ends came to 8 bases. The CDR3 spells CASRVLDEQYF. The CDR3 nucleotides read TGCGCCAGCAGGGTCCTGGACGAGCAGTACTTC.

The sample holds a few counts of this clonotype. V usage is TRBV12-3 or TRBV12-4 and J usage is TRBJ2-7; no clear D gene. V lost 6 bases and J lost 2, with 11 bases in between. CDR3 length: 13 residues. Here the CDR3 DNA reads TGTGCCAGCAGGAGGATCGGTACCTACGAGCAGTACTTC. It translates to CASRRIGTYEQYF.

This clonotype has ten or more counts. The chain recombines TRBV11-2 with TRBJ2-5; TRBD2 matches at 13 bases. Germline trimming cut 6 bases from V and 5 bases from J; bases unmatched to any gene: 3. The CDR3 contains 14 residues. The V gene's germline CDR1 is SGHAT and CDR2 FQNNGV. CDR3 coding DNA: TGTGCCAGCAGACTAGCGGGAGGGCGGGAGACCCAGTACTTC. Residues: CASRLAGGRETQYF.

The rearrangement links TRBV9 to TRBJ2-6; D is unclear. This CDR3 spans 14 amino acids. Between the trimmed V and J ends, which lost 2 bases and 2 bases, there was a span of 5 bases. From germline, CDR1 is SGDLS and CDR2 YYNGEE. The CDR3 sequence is CASSVYAGANVLTF. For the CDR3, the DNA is TGTGCCAGCAGCGTGTACGCTGGGGCCAACGTCCTGACTTTC.

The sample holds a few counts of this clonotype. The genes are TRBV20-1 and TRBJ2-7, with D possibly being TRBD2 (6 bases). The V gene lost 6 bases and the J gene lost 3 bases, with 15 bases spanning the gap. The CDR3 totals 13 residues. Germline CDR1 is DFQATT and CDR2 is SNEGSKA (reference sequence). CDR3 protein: CSARTGTDYEQYF. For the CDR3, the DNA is TGCAGTGCCCGAACCGGGACTGACTACGAGCAGTACTTC.

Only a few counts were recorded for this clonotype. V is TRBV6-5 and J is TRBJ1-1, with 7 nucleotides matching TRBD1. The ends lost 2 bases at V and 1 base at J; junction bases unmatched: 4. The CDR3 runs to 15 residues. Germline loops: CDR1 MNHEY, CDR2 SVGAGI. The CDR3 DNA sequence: TGTGCCAGCAGTTACCAAAGACAGGGGAACACTGAAGCTTTCTTT. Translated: CASSYQRQGNTEAFF.

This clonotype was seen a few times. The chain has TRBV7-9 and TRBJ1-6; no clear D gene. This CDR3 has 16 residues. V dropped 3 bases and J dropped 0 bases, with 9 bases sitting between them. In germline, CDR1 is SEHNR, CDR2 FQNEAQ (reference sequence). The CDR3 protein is CASSLRTSSYNSPLHF. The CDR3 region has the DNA TGTGCCAGCAGCTTGAGGACTAGCTCCTATAATTCACCCCTCCACTTT.

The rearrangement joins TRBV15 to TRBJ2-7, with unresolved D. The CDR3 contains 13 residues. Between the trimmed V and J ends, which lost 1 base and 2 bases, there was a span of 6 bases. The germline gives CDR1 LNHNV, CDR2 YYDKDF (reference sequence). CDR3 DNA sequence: TGTGCCACCAGCAGAGGACACCCCTACGAGCAGTACTTC. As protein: CATSRGHPYEQYF.

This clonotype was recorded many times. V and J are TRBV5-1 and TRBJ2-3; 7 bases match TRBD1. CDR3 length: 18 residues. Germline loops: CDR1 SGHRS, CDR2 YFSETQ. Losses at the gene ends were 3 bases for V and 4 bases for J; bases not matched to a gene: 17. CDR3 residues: CASSSREPGQAGADTQYF. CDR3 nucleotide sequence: TGCGCCAGCAGCTCCCGAGAGCCTGGACAGGCGGGCGCAGATACGCAGTATTTT.

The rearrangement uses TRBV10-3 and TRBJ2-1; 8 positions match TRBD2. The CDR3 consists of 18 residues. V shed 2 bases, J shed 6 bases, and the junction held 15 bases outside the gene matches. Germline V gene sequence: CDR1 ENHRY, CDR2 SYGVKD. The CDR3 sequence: CAISEGPLTGGPGNEQFF. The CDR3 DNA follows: TGTGCCATCAGTGAGGGGCCATTGACGGGAGGGCCGGGCAATGAGCAGTTCTTC.

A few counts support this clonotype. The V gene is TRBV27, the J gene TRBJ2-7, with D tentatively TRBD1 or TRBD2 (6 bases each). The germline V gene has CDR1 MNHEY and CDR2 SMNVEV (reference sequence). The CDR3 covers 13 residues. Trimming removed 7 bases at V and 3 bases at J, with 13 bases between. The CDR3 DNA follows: TGTGCCAGCAAGAGGGGGGCCCTCTACGAGCAGTACTTC. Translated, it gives CASKRGALYEQYF.

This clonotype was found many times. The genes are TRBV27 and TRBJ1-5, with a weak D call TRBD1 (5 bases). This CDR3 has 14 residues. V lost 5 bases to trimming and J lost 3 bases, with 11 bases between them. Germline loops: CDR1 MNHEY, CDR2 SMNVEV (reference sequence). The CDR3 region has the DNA TGTGCCAGCAGTGGAGGGACCTACAATCAGCCCCAGCATTTT. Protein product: CASSGGTYNQPQHF.

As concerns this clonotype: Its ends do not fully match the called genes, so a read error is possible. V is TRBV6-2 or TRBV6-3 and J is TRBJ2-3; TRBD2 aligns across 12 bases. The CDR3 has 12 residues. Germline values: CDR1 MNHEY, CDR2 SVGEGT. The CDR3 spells CASARLAGAVGF. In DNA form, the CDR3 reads TGTGCCAGCGCACGACTAGCGGGGGCAGTGGGCTTT.

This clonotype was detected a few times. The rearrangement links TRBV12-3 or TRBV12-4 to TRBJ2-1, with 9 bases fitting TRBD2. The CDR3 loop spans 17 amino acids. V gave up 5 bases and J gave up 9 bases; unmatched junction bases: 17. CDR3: CASSPGLALAGRGEQFF. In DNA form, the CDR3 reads TGTGCCAGCAGTCCGGGCTTAGCACTAGCGGGTAGGGGTGAGCAGTTCTTC.

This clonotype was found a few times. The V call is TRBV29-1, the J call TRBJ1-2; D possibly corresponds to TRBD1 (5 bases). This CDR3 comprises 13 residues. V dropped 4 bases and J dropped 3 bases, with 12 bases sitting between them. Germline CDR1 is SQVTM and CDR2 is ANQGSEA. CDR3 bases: TGCAGCGTTGCCCAAGGACATTACTATGGCTACACCTTC. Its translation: CSVAQGHYYGYTF.